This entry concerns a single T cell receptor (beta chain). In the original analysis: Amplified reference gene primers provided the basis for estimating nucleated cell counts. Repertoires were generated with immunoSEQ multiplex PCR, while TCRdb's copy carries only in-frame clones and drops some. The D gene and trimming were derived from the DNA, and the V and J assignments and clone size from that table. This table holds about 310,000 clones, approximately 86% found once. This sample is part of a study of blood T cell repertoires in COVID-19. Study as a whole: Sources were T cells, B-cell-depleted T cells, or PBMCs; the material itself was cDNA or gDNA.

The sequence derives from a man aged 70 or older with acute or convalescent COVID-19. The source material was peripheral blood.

CDR3 residues: CASSYPGDGYTF. CDR3 in DNA: TGTGCCAGCAGTTATCCAGGGGATGGCTACACCTTC. J is TRBJ1-2 and V is TRBV28, with D possibly being TRBD1 (6 bases). Germline V CDR1 and CDR2: MDHEN, SYDVKM. The CDR3 runs 12 residues. V was cut by 4 bases and J by 6 bases, with 9 bases left in between.